The sequence of this T cell receptor (beta chain) was determined in a study of blood T cell repertoires in COVID-19. Trimming took off 2 bases at V and 3 bases at J, with 14 bases between the two ends. This CDR3 has 16 residues. Per the germline V gene, CDR1 is KGHSH and CDR2 is LQKENI. Profiled with immunoSEQ multiplex PCR; TCRdb holds only in-frame clones, not every one. The repertoire holds under 200,000 clones, roughly 84% seen once, with less than 5.5% in the top ten. The source is a woman of 80 years or more with acute or convalescent COVID-19. The source material was peripheral blood. This chain connects TRBV18 to TRBJ1-5; no reliable D call. The CDR3 reads CASSPMVSQNNQPQHF. As DNA, the CDR3 is TGTGCCAGCTCACCAATGGTATCTCAGAACAATCAGCCCCAGCATTTT.